Each of the 17 T cell receptor beta chains below was sequenced from the same sample in a study of glioma-infiltrating T cells after dendritic cell vaccination. The repertoire was sequenced with immunoSEQ multiplex PCR; TCRdb's copy has only in-frame clones and lacks some. The repertoire holds some 100,000 clones, with about 85% as singletons. Source: blood, taken before dendritic cell vaccination. The source of these receptors is a human donor with glioblastoma.

The chain carries TRBV18 and TRBJ2-1; D not certain. V lost 0 bases and J 1 base, leaving 7 bases between the germline ends. Germline V gene lookup returns CDR1 KGHSH and CDR2 LQKENI. This CDR3 has 15 amino acids. The CDR3 is CASSPPGQSYNEQFF. CDR3 DNA sequence: TGTGCCAGCTCACCACCCGGTCAATCCTACAATGAGCAGTTCTTC.

V and J are TRBV18 and TRBJ1-2; maybe TRBD1 (5 bases). Germline lookup yields CDR1 KGHSH and CDR2 LQKENI. CDR3 size: 12 residues. V lost 2 bases and J lost 4, with 5 bases in between. The CDR3 nucleotides are TGTGCCAGCTCACCAGACAGCTATGGCTACACCTTC. Translating it yields CASSPDSYGYTF.

Comments on this clone: At one of its ends the junction is not consistent with the germline gene, which may arise from a read error. The chain is built from TRBV5-1 and TRBJ1-1; 7 nucleotides match TRBD1. Germline V gene sequence: CDR1 SGHRS, CDR2 YFSETQ. CDR3 length equals 14 residues. The CDR3 DNA follows: TGCGCCAGCGCCGGGACAGTAATGAACACCGAAGCTTTCTTT. Its protein product is CASAGTVMNTEAFF. The full variable domain, in which reference TRBV5-1 and TRBJ1-1 provide the parts outside the CDR3, is KAGVTQTPRYLIKTRGQQVTLSCSPISGHRSVSWYQQTPGQGLQFLFEYFSETQRNKGNFPGRFSGRQFSNSRSEMNVSTLELGDSALYLCASAGTVMNTEAFFGQGTRLTVV.

This chain joins TRBV20-1 and TRBJ1-3, with D possibly TRBD1 on 5 matching bases. The CDR3 length is 11 residues. Trimming shortened V by 2 bases and J by 7 bases, and 6 bases separated the two germline ends. Germline loops: CDR1 DFQATT, CDR2 SNEGSKA (reference sequence). Here the CDR3 reads CSARQGNTIYF. CDR3 in DNA: TGCAGTGCTAGACAGGGTAACACCATATATTTT.

CDR3 sequence (DNA): TGTGCCAGCAGTTTTGACAGGGTGGGGGAAAAACTGTTTTTT. Its protein product is CASSFDRVGEKLFF. This sequence joins TRBV27 and TRBJ1-4; 7 bases fit TRBD1. V was clipped by 3 bases and J by 8 bases; unmatched bases: 6. CDR1 and CDR2 from the germline V gene are MNHEY and SMNVEV (reference sequence). The CDR3 spans 14 residues.

This clone has more than one count but fewer than ten. The chain carries TRBV10-3 and TRBJ2-7; 11 bases map to TRBD1. CDR3 length equals 14 residues. Germline CDR1 reads ENHRY; CDR2 reads SYGVKD. The trim removed 7 bases at V and 1 base at J, leaving 3 bases unmatched. The CDR3 loop reads CAIKGQGASYEQYF. CDR3 bases: TGTGCCATCAAAGGACAGGGGGCGTCCTACGAGCAGTACTTC.

The V call is TRBV6-6, the J call TRBJ1-5; D gene unclear. Germline V CDR1 and CDR2: MNHNY, SVGAGI (reference sequence). The CDR3 has 15 residues. Trimming took 7 bases from V and 0 from J, leaving 13 bases between them. In DNA form, the CDR3 reads TGTGCCAGCAACCCAGGCAGGTATAGCAATCAGCCCCAGCATTTT. Translation: CASNPGRYSNQPQHF.

V usage is TRBV7-6 and J usage is TRBJ2-3; TRBD2 matches 13 bases. The CDR3 has 20 residues. V lost 5 bases to trimming and J lost 2 bases; unmatched junction nucleotides: 16. From germline, CDR1 is SGHVS and CDR2 FNYEAQ. The CDR3 is CASSLPVGKGLAGNTDTQYF. The DNA for the CDR3 is TGTGCCAGCAGCCTACCGGTTGGGAAGGGACTAGCGGGAAACACAGATACGCAGTATTTT.

J is TRBJ1-5 and V is TRBV7-2; D possibly corresponds to TRBD1 (6 bases). CDR1 SGHTA and CDR2 FQGNSA come from the germline V gene. The V and J ends lost 5 bases and 5 bases respectively, with 16 bases between them. This CDR3 is 15 amino acids long. The CDR3 spells CASSALGDIYQPQHF. CDR3 DNA sequence: TGTGCCAGCAGCGCCCTCGGGGACATATATCAGCCCCAGCATTTT.

The chain uses TRBV10-3 and TRBJ2-7, with D unclear. CDR1 ENHRY and CDR2 SYGVKD come from the germline V gene. This CDR3 spans 13 amino acids. The ends were cut back, 0 bases at V and 9 bases at J, with 12 bases in the middle. The CDR3 nucleotides read TGTGCCATCAGTGAGTCCGCCCGAGCGCGGCAGTACTTC. Translation gives CAISESARARQYF.

The chain is built from TRBV18 and TRBJ2-3; 13 positions match TRBD2. Trimming at V came to 4 bases and at J to 1 base, leaving 5 bases not matched to a gene. This CDR3 contains 17 residues. Germline CDR1 reads KGHSH; CDR2 reads LQKENI. DNA of the CDR3: TGTGCCAGCTCACGGCAAGGACTAGCGGGAGGCACAGATACGCAGTATTTT. Translating it yields CASSRQGLAGGTDTQYF. Complete variable domain (other parts from reference TRBV18 and TRBJ2-3): NAGVMQNPRHLVRRRGQEARLRCSPMKGHSHVYWYRQLPEEGLKFMVYLQKENIIDESGMPKERFSAEFPKEGPSILRIQQVVRGDSAAYFCASSRQGLAGGTDTQYFGPGTRLTVL.

The gene calls are TRBV5-1 and TRBJ2-5; 8 positions match TRBD2. CDR1 and CDR2 from the germline V gene are SGHRS and YFSETQ. V dropped 2 bases and J dropped 1; count of bases not matched to a gene: 1. The CDR3 totals 14 residues. The CDR3 region is CASSFGLAQETQYF. The CDR3 nucleotides read TGCGCCAGCAGCTTCGGACTAGCCCAAGAGACCCAGTACTTC.

For the CDR3, the DNA is TGCGCCAGCAGCCAAGAGCCGGGGACAGGGGGGGCAGATACGCAGTATTTT. This sequence encodes CASSQEPGTGGADTQYF. This chain connects TRBV4-1 to TRBJ2-3, with 11 positions matching TRBD1. The germline CDR1 and CDR2 sequences are MGHRA and YSYEKL. With V trimmed by 0 bases and J by 4 bases, 6 bases remained unmatched. The CDR3 totals 17 residues.

This sequence joins TRBV5-1 and TRBJ1-5; D is undetermined. The CDR3 loop spans 13 amino acids. Trimming cost V 0 bases and J 4 bases, with 5 bases left between them. Germline values: CDR1 SGHRS, CDR2 YFSETQ. The DNA of the CDR3 is TGCGCCAGCAGCTTGGTATCGAATCAGCCCCAGCATTTT. It translates to CASSLVSNQPQHF.

This clone was observed a single time. The V call is TRBV5-1, the J call TRBJ1-6, with D uncertain. V gave up 7 bases and J gave up 5 bases, with 13 bases separating them. The CDR3 loop spans 14 amino acids. The germline V gene has CDR1 SGHRS and CDR2 YFSETQ. The CDR3 bases are TGCGCCAGCCGCCCCGGTGGGCATAATTCACCCCTCCACTTT. Amino acids: CASRPGGHNSPLHF.

This chain uses TRBV9 with TRBJ2-5, with D possibly being TRBD1 (6 bases). The CDR3 is made up of 15 amino acids. Germline V gene lookup returns CDR1 SGDLS and CDR2 YYNGEE. The V gene lost 1 base and the J gene lost 1 base, with 11 bases spanning the gap. In nucleotides, the CDR3 is TGTGCCAGCAGCGTACAGGGGCAGGCCCAAGAGACCCAGTACTTC. Amino acids: CASSVQGQAQETQYF.

V and J are TRBV4-1 and TRBJ2-5; 7 bases line up with TRBD2. Per the germline V gene, CDR1 is MGHRA and CDR2 is YSYEKL. This CDR3 comprises 17 residues. V lost 1 base, J lost 2 bases, and 10 bases stayed unmatched. The CDR3 DNA sequence: TGCGCCAGCAGCCAAGTCTTCCCCACTAGCGCACAAGAGACCCAGTACTTC. This translates into CASSQVFPTSAQETQYF.